The 22 T cell receptor beta chains below were found in one sample sequenced in a study of cytomegalovirus exposure and HLA in healthy donors. The PCR employed 60 Vbeta primers together with 13 Jbeta primers. Sequencing used immunoSEQ multiplex PCR; TCRdb keeps in-frame clones, though not all of them. Altogether about 130,000 clones are present, 74% being singletons, with the ten largest covering approximately 3.9%. Sequenced: PBMCs. These receptors were collected from a man in his forties or fifties in good health and CMV-seropositive.

V is TRBV6-6 and J is TRBJ2-3; no clear D. The CDR3 has 13 residues. The germline gives CDR1 MNHNY, CDR2 SVGAGI (reference sequence). The V and J ends lost 0 bases and 4 bases respectively, with 5 bases between them. CDR3 sequence: CASSYSVADTQYF. CDR3 coding DNA: TGTGCCAGCAGTTACTCGGTAGCAGATACGCAGTATTTT.

The chain recombines TRBV11-2 with TRBJ2-3; 9 bases map to TRBD2. V shed 2 bases and J 2 bases; nucleotides not matched to a gene: 5. This CDR3 is built from 16 residues. Germline CDR1 is SGHAT and CDR2 is FQNNGV. The CDR3 protein is CASSLRASGNTDTQYF. CDR3 bases: TGTGCCAGCAGCTTAAGGGCTAGCGGGAACACAGATACGCAGTATTTT.

Here the CDR3 reads CASSKLFRRQTPSRNSGANVLTF. DNA for the CDR3: TGTGCCAGCAGCAAATTGTTCCGTCGACAGACGCCTAGTCGTAACTCTGGGGCCAACGTCCTGACTTTC. This chain joins TRBV21-1 and TRBJ2-6; TRBD1 was called by the table and not checked on the DNA. TRBV21-1 is a known pseudogene. This CDR3 spans 23 amino acids.

This chain connects TRBV7-2 to TRBJ1-2, with 7 positions matching TRBD1. Germline V lookup: CDR1 SGHTA, CDR2 FQGNSA. This CDR3 contains 12 residues. Unmatched junction bases numbered 8, after V lost 5 bases and J lost 11 bases. For the CDR3, the DNA is TGTGCCAGCAGCAAGGACAGGCTTGGATACACCTTC. Amino acid sequence: CASSKDRLGYTF.

This clone came up a few times. The gene calls are TRBV2 and TRBJ2-7; maybe TRBD1 (5 bases). Germline-derived CDR1 and CDR2 are SNHLY and FYNNEI. CDR3 length: 14 amino acids. Trimming stripped 4 bases from V and 0 bases from J, with 10 bases between. For the CDR3, the DNA is TGTGCCAGCAGTGTGGGGCGGACCTCCTACGAGCAGTACTTC. The encoded protein is CASSVGRTSYEQYF.

The chain employs TRBV6-5 and TRBJ2-1; TRBD2 agrees at 7 bases. V shed 4 bases, J shed 0 bases, and the junction held 6 bases outside the gene matches. Germline V CDR1 and CDR2: MNHEY, SVGAGI. The CDR3 is 16 amino acids. The CDR3 DNA reads as TGTGCCAGCAGTTCGACTAGCAGACGCTCCTACAATGAGCAGTTCTTC. Encoded protein: CASSSTSRRSYNEQFF.

The gene calls are TRBV19 and TRBJ2-1; 11 positions match TRBD1. This CDR3 has 15 amino acids. J was trimmed by 7 bases and V by 1 base; bases with no gene match: 3. Germline V gives CDR1 LNHDA, CDR2 SQIVND (reference sequence). The CDR3 loop is CASSIGTGGTNEQFF. The CDR3 DNA sequence: TGTGCCAGTAGTATAGGGACAGGGGGCACGAATGAGCAGTTCTTC.

This clone was seen a few times. The chain uses TRBV7-2 and TRBJ1-3, with D uncertain. In germline, CDR1 is SGHTA, CDR2 FQGNSA. V lost 1 base and J lost 0, with 10 bases in between. This CDR3 has 16 residues. The CDR3 bases are TGTGCCAGCAGCTTAGACACTTGGAGCTCTGGAAACACCATATATTTT. Its protein product is CASSLDTWSSGNTIYF.

V is TRBV7-2 and J is TRBJ2-7; a weak D match, TRBD2 (5 bases). The CDR3 runs to 11 residues. Germline V CDR1 and CDR2: SGHTA, FQGNSA. Trimming stripped 5 bases from V and 4 bases from J, with 6 bases between. In DNA form, the CDR3 reads TGTGCCAGCAGCCGAGGGTACGAGCAGTACTTC. As protein: CASSRGYEQYF.

The chain uses TRBV28 and TRBJ2-5; 8 bases fit TRBD2. Judging by the DNA end, TRBJ2-7 fits better; the J call may be wrong. This CDR3 spans 13 amino acids. Looked up from germline, CDR1 is MDHEN and CDR2 is SYDVKM. The CDR3 region is CASSLRTSNEQYF. The DNA of the CDR3 is TGTGCCAGCAGTTTACGGACTAGCAACGAGCAGTACTTC.

This clone was recorded a few times. The gene calls are TRBV19 and TRBJ1-2; 8 nucleotides match TRBD1. V gave up 5 bases and J gave up 5 bases; unmatched junction bases: 10. This CDR3 comprises 15 residues. In germline, CDR1 is LNHDA, CDR2 SQIVND (reference sequence). The CDR3 reads CASSPDRASYYGYTF. CDR3 nucleotides: TGTGCCAGTAGTCCGGACAGGGCTTCTTATTATGGCTACACCTTC.

The chain combines TRBV11-2 with TRBJ2-3; D may be TRBD2 (5 bases). Germline V CDR1 and CDR2: SGHAT, FQNNGV. CDR3 length: 15 residues. V lost 1 base, J lost 2 bases, and 10 bases lay in between. The CDR3 DNA is TGTGCCAGCAGCTTAGCCCCAGCGGCCACAGATACGCAGTATTTT. Protein sequence: CASSLAPAATDTQYF.

DNA for the CDR3: TGTGCCAGCAGCTTGGGGGGTGACAGGGGTGATACGCAGTATTTT. This codes for CASSLGGDRGDTQYF. The genes are TRBV5-4 and TRBJ2-3; 8 nucleotides match TRBD1. V shed 0 bases, J shed 6 bases, and the junction held 6 bases outside the gene matches. Germline CDR1 and CDR2: SGHNT and YYREEE (reference sequence). There are 15 residues in the CDR3.

V gene TRBV7-8 combines with J gene TRBJ2-7; the D gene is possibly TRBD2 (6 bases). V shed 5 bases and J shed 10 bases, with 21 bases lying between them. Germline values: CDR1 SGHVS, CDR2 FQNEAQ. The CDR3 is 14 amino acids. CDR3 amino acids: CASSASGQAVLQYF. The DNA of the CDR3 is TGTGCCAGCAGCGCGAGCGGGCAGGCTGTTTTACAGTACTTC.

This clone was found a few times. The sample carries other DNA sequences with the same CDR3. The V call is TRBV5-4, the J call TRBJ2-2, with D perhaps TRBD1 (7 bases). This CDR3 comprises 17 residues. The V gene's germline CDR1 is SGHNT and CDR2 YYREEE (reference sequence). V was shortened by 4 bases and J by 3 bases, with 19 bases between the two germline ends. CDR3 protein: CASSPVGGQPHTGELFF. In nucleotides, the CDR3 is TGTGCCAGCAGCCCGGTGGGGGGACAGCCTCACACCGGGGAGCTGTTTTTT.

The V and J genes are TRBV4-1 and TRBJ1-2, with D possibly matching TRBD1 (5 bases). The CDR3 has 15 residues. The ends were cut back, 0 bases at V and 3 bases at J, with 11 bases in the middle. The germline gives CDR1 MGHRA, CDR2 YSYEKL. CDR3 sequence (DNA): TGCGCCAGCAGCCAAGATCGGGGGGTCTACTATGGCTACACCTTC. Translating gives CASSQDRGVYYGYTF.

Concerning this clone: This sample includes further DNA sequences coding for the same CDR3. The rearrangement uses TRBV29-1 and TRBJ2-1; D perhaps matches TRBD1 (7 bases). Germline assignment: CDR1 SQVTM and CDR2 ANQGSEA. CDR3 length: 14 amino acids. Trimming stripped 2 bases from V and 9 bases from J, with 17 bases between. DNA of the CDR3: TGCAGCGTTGAAAAGCCCAACAGGGGAGGTGAGCAGTTCTTC. It specifies CSVEKPNRGGEQFF.

This rearrangement joins TRBV5-4 to TRBJ2-7; 7 nucleotides align to TRBD1. Germline V lookup: CDR1 SGHNT, CDR2 YYREEE (reference sequence). The length of the CDR3 is 17 residues. V lost 4 bases to trimming and J lost 0 bases; unmatched junction nucleotides: 13. The CDR3 coding sequence is TGTGCCAGCAGCCCGGACAGGTTCTACAATCTCTCCTACGAGCAGTACTTC. Translated, it gives CASSPDRFYNLSYEQYF. Looking up the rest from reference TRBV5-4 and TRBJ2-7 gives the full variable domain: ETGVTQSPTHLIKTRGQQVTLRCSSQSGHNTVSWYQQALGQGPQFIFQYYREEENGRGNFPPRFSGLQFPNYSSELNVNALELDDSALYLCASSPDRFYNLSYEQYFGPGTRLTVT.

This clone was seen just once. This rearrangement joins TRBV6-6 to TRBJ2-3; TRBD1 is a possible D gene (6 bases). The CDR3 contains 14 residues. Trimming left V 7 bases short and J 4 bases short, with 15 bases between. Germline V gene data show CDR1 as MNHNY and CDR2 as SVGAGI (reference sequence). CDR3 in DNA: TGTGCCAGCATATTAAACAGGGCGGCAGATACGCAGTATTTT. This codes for CASILNRAADTQYF.

This CDR3 reads CASSPGGSYNSPLHF. In nucleotides, the CDR3 is TGTGCCAGCAGCCCAGGGGGCTCCTATAATTCACCCCTCCACTTT. The chain recombines TRBV7-9 with TRBJ1-6, with 7 nucleotides matching TRBD1. V lost 5 bases to trimming and J lost 0 bases; unmatched junction nucleotides: 1. The CDR3 is made up of 15 amino acids. Germline CDR1 reads SEHNR; CDR2 reads FQNEAQ (reference sequence).

This chain connects TRBV14 to TRBJ1-1, with unresolved D. The V gene's germline CDR1 is SGHDN and CDR2 FVKESK. Trimming removed 0 bases from V and 3 bases from J, with 14 bases in between. The CDR3 loop spans 16 amino acids. CDR3 nucleotides: TGTGCCAGCAGCCAAGAAACCTTTTACGGTGACACTGAAGCTTTCTTT. Its protein is CASSQETFYGDTEAFF.

The count of this clone is one. This chain joins TRBV5-6 and TRBJ2-3, with 8 bases matching TRBD1. The CDR3 extends over 16 amino acids. Per germline, CDR1 SGHDT and CDR2 YYEEEE. J lost 4 bases, V lost 6 bases, and 13 bases had no gene match. The CDR3: CASTGTGAGRSDTQYF. DNA of the CDR3: TGTGCCAGCACCGGGACAGGCGCGGGGCGTTCAGATACGCAGTATTTT.